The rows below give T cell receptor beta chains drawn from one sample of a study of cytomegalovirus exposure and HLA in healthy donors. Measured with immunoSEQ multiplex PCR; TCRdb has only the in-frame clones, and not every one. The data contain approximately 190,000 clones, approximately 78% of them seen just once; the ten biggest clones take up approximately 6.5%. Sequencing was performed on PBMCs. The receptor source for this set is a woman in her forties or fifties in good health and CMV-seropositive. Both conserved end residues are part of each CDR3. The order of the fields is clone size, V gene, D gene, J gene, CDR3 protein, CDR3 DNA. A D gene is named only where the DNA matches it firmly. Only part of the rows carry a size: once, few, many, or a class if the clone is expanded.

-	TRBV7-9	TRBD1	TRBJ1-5	CASSLGGQVSNQPQHF	TGTGCCAGCAGCTTAGGGGGACAGGTTAGCAATCAGCCCCAGCATTTT
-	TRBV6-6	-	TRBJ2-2	CASSYPSDNTGELFF	TGTGCCAGCAGTTATCCTAGCGACAACACCGGGGAGCTGTTTTTT
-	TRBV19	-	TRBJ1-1	CASMQEYEGYTEAFF	TGTGCCAGTATGCAGGAATACGAGGGATACACTGAAGCTTTCTTT
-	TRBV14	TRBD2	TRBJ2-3	CASSQASGGAEDTQYF	TGTGCCAGCAGCCAAGCTAGCGGGGGGGCTGAAGATACGCAGTATTTT
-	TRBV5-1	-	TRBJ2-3	CASSLGTSEDTQYF	TGCGCCAGCAGCTTGGGGACTTCCGAAGATACGCAGTATTTT
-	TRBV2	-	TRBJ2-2	CAGGGGSTTGELFF	TGTGCCGGGGGAGGAGGAAGTACTACCGGGGAGCTGTTTTTT
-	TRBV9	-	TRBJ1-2	CASSVAREGNYGYTF	TGTGCCAGCAGCGTAGCCCGGGAGGGTAACTATGGCTACACCTTC
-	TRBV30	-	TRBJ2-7	CAWSGGNYEQYF	TGTGCCTGGAGCGGAGGGAACTACGAGCAGTACTTC
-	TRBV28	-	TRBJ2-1	CASSSGLPNEQFF	TGTGCCAGCAGCTCCGGACTCCCCAATGAGCAGTTCTTC
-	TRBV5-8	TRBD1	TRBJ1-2	CASSPRQGHGYTF	TGTGCCAGCAGCCCGAGACAGGGTCATGGCTACACCTTC
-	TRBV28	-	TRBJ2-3	CASSLRQRSTDTQYF	TGTGCCAGCAGTTTAAGACAGAGAAGCACAGATACGCAGTATTTT
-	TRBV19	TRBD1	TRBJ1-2	CASSMSGGTADGYTF	TGTGCCAGTAGTATGTCGGGGGGGACAGCCGACGGCTACACCTTC
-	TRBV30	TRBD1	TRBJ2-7	CAWITGTGSPNEQYF	TGTGCCTGGATTACCGGGACAGGGTCCCCCAACGAGCAGTACTTC
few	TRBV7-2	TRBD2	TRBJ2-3	CASSWGAGGPADTQYF	TGTGCCAGCAGCTGGGGCGCGGGGGGGCCCGCAGATACGCAGTATTTT
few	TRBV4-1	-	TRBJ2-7	CASSMRRGSPYEQYF	TGCGCCAGCAGCATGAGGCGGGGCTCCCCCTACGAGCAGTACTTC
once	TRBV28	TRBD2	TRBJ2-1	CASSLPETSGYSSYNEQFF	TGTGCCAGCAGTTTACCAGAGACTAGCGGATACAGCTCCTACAATGAGCAGTTCTTC
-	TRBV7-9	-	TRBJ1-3	CASSLTDGLSGNTIYF	TGTGCCAGCAGCTTAACCGACGGACTCTCTGGAAACACCATATATTTT
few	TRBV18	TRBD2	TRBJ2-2	CASSPLGGTSTTGELFF	TGTGCCAGCTCACCCCTCGGCGGGACTAGCACCACCGGGGAGCTGTTTTTT
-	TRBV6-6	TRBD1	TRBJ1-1	CASSYSRTGGTEAFF	TGTGCCAGCAGTTACTCTAGGACAGGGGGCACTGAAGCTTTCTTT
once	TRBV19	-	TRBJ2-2	CASSTTGNTGELFF	TGTGCCAGTAGTACGACTGGGAACACCGGGGAGCTGTTTTTT
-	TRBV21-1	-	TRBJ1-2	CANPGQNPVSSEGYTF	TGTGCCAACCCCGGACAGAACCCAGTTTCCTCGGAGGGCTACACCTTC
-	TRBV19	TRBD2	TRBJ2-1	CASSHGGDFASYNEQFF	TGTGCCAGTAGCCACGGGGGGGATTTCGCATCCTACAATGAGCAGTTCTTC
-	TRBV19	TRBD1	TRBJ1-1	CASSPGAGGFTEAFF	TGTGCCAGTAGTCCCGGCGCAGGGGGCTTCACTGAAGCTTTCTTT
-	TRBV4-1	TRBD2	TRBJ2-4	CASSPGLAGDPLSKNIQYF	TGCGCCAGCAGCCCGGGACTAGCGGGAGACCCCCTAAGCAAAAACATTCAGTACTTC
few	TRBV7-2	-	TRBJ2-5	CASSLVQGKREQYF	TGTGCCAGCAGCTTAGTCCAGGGGAAGAGGGAGCAGTACTTC
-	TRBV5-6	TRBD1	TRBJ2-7	CASSLGSGGAYEQYF	TGTGCCAGCAGCTTGGGGTCAGGGGGCGCCTACGAGCAGTACTTC
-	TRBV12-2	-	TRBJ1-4	CASRPRGRNEKLFF	TGTGCAAGTCGCCCCAGGGGCCGGAATGAAAAACTGTTTTTT
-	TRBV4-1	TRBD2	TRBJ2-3	CASSQEVPSGSTDTQYF	TGCGCCAGCAGCCAAGAGGTGCCTAGCGGTAGCACAGATACGCAGTATTTT
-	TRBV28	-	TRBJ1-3	CASSTNTGSGNTIYF	TGTGCCAGCAGTACCAACACGGGCTCTGGAAACACCATATATTTT